The 17 T cell receptor beta chains reported below all come from one sample, sequenced in a study of CD8 T cells in Susac syndrome. It was with random hexamers that roughly 0.45 to 1 ug RNA was reverse transcribed. Using its own MiXCR run on the immunoSEQ multiplex PCR reads, TCRdb lists one record per CDR3 protein. This sample has about 120,000 distinct CDR3 sequences; nearly 96% occur once, and the top ten carry 0.13% to 0.15%. Input material: CD4+ T cells from PBMCs. These receptors originate from a human donor with Susac syndrome.

This clonotype was detected once. J is TRBJ2-7 and V is TRBV18; perhaps TRBD1 as D (6 bases). V gave up 8 bases and J gave up 1 base, with 12 bases separating them. The CDR3 consists of 13 residues. Germline values: CDR1 KGHSH, CDR2 LQKENI. CDR3 region: CASRTAISYEQYF. The CDR3 DNA reads as TGTGCCAGCCGGACAGCCATTTCCTACGAGCAGTACTTC.

The chain combines TRBV12-3 or TRBV12-4 with TRBJ2-7; the match to TRBD2 covers 7 bases. V lost 4 bases and J lost 3; bases outside the gene matches: 0. The CDR3 totals 12 residues. CDR3 amino acids: CASSWTSYEQYF. The CDR3 DNA sequence: TGTGCCAGCAGTTGGACTAGCTACGAGCAGTACTTC.

The chain recombines TRBV20-1 with TRBJ2-1; 8 bases agree with TRBD1. The trim removed 1 base at V and 2 bases at J, leaving 4 bases unmatched. CDR3 size: 15 residues. Germline V CDR1 and CDR2: DFQATT, SNEGSKA (reference sequence). DNA of the CDR3: TGCAGTGCTAGAGTGCGACAGGGGCCCTACAATGAGCAGTTCTTC. It encodes CSARVRQGPYNEQFF.

This chain uses TRBV5-1 with TRBJ1-1; no reliable D call. There are 16 residues in the CDR3. V was trimmed by 2 bases and J by 1 base, leaving 15 bases between them. Germline V lookup: CDR1 SGHRS, CDR2 YFSETQ. The CDR3: CASSFGPAAENTEAFF. The DNA of the CDR3 is TGCGCCAGCAGCTTCGGCCCGGCAGCCGAGAACACTGAAGCTTTCTTT.

V gene TRBV5-6 combines with J gene TRBJ2-1; 10 bases match TRBD2. The CDR3 totals 18 residues. V shed 2 bases and J 5 bases; nucleotides not matched to a gene: 13. CDR1 and CDR2 from the germline V gene are SGHDT and YYEEEE. CDR3 residues: CASSFRTSGLTSHNEQFF. The CDR3 DNA sequence: TGTGCCAGCAGCTTTCGGACTAGCGGCCTGACGTCCCACAATGAGCAGTTCTTC. Drawing the rest from reference TRBV5-6 and TRBJ2-1, the complete variable domain is DAGVTQSPTHLIKTRGQQVTLRCSPKSGHDTVSWYQQALGQGPQFIFQYYEEEERQRGNFPDRFSGHQFPNYSSELNVNALLLGDSALYLCASSFRTSGLTSHNEQFFGPGTRLTVL.

This chain uses TRBV20-1 with TRBJ1-1, with TRBD1 matching 8 bases. CDR1 is DFQATT and CDR2 is SNEGSKA in the germline V gene (reference sequence). This CDR3 region has 14 residues. Germline trimming cut 6 bases from V and 4 bases from J; bases unmatched to any gene: 10. In nucleotides, the CDR3 is TGCAGTGCGTTTCAGGGGGCGTCGGGCACTGAAGCTTTCTTT. Amino acid sequence: CSAFQGASGTEAFF.

The chain couples TRBV29-1 to TRBJ2-7; weak D call: TRBD1 (5 bases). Germline V CDR1 and CDR2: SQVTM, ANQGSEA. The CDR3 has 12 amino acids. V lost 4 bases to trimming and J lost 2 bases, with 9 bases between them. As DNA, the CDR3 is TGCAGCGTTGGAAGGACAACCTACGAGCAGTACTTC. It codes for CSVGRTTYEQYF.

This clonotype was seen just once. V is TRBV5-4 and J is TRBJ2-5; TRBD2 agrees at 7 bases. The CDR3 runs 14 residues. Per the germline V gene, CDR1 is SGHNT and CDR2 is YYREEE (reference sequence). V lost 5 bases and J lost 2; bases outside the gene matches: 6. CDR3 DNA sequence: TGTGCCAGCAGGCCCGGGACTACTCAAGAGACCCAGTACTTC. The encoded protein is CASRPGTTQETQYF. Combining the CDR3 with reference TRBV5-4 and TRBJ2-5 gives the whole variable domain ETGVTQSPTHLIKTRGQQVTLRCSSQSGHNTVSWYQQALGQGPQFIFQYYREEENGRGNFPPRFSGLQFPNYSSELNVNALELDDSALYLCASRPGTTQETQYFGPGTRLLVL.

This clonotype was counted a single time. The CDR3: CSARVPGPEKLFF. As DNA, the CDR3 is TGCAGTGCCAGGGTCCCGGGACCAGAAAAACTGTTTTTT. The chain uses TRBV20-1 and TRBJ1-4; perhaps TRBD1 as D (5 bases). The CDR3 loop spans 13 amino acids. The germline CDR1 and CDR2 sequences are DFQATT and SNEGSKA (reference sequence). The ends were cut back, 6 bases at V and 8 bases at J, with 16 bases in the middle.

The rearrangement links TRBV4-3 to TRBJ2-2; possible D gene TRBD2, 6 bases. Trimming shortened V by 1 base and J by 5 bases, and 14 bases separated the two germline ends. Looked up from germline, CDR1 is LGHNA and CDR2 is YSLEER. This CDR3 is 16 amino acids long. The CDR3: CASSQVTPRGTGELFF. The CDR3 region has the DNA TGCGCCAGCAGCCAAGTAACGCCCCGGGGGACCGGGGAGCTGTTTTTT.

V and J are TRBV7-2 and TRBJ1-5; TRBD1 agrees at 8 bases. Germline CDR1 SGHTA, CDR2 FQGNSA. The CDR3 consists of 14 residues. The J segment lost 5 bases and the V segment lost 1 base, leaving 1 base of the junction unmatched. CDR3 region: CASSLGDRYQPQHF. The CDR3 DNA reads as TGTGCCAGCAGCTTAGGGGACAGGTATCAGCCCCAGCATTTT. Supplemented by reference TRBV7-2 and TRBJ1-5, the full variable domain reads GAGVSQSPSNKVTEKGKDVELRCDPISGHTALYWYRQSLGQGLEFLIYFQGNSAPDKSGLPSDRFSAERTGGSVSTLTIQRTQQEDSAVYLCASSLGDRYQPQHFGDGTRLSIL.

The rearrangement links TRBV29-1 to TRBJ2-3, with TRBD2 identical over 9 bases. The CDR3 extends over 13 amino acids. V gave up 7 bases and J gave up 4 bases; unmatched junction bases: 6. Germline values: CDR1 SQVTM, CDR2 ANQGSEA. The CDR3 bases are TGCAGCGGGGGAGCGGGAGGCCCAGATACGCAGTATTTT. It codes for CSGGAGGPDTQYF.

This clonotype was picked up one time. The V and J genes are TRBV7-3 and TRBJ2-1, with 8 bases identical to TRBD1. The CDR3 is 16 amino acids. The junction had 8 bases not matched to a gene; V was cut back by 5 bases and J by 2 bases. Germline CDR1 is SGHTA and CDR2 is FQGTGA. The chain's CDR3 is CASSRSGTGTYNEQFF. The CDR3 DNA sequence: TGTGCCAGCAGCCGCTCCGGGACAGGCACCTACAATGAGCAGTTCTTC.

This rearrangement joins TRBV5-6 to TRBJ2-3, with unresolved D. CDR1 is SGHDT and CDR2 is YYEEEE in the germline V gene. There are 11 residues in the CDR3. V gave up 3 bases and J gave up 4 bases, with 3 bases separating them. The CDR3 protein is CASSYSDTQYF. The CDR3 DNA follows: TGTGCCAGCAGCTACTCAGATACGCAGTATTTT.

The chain joins TRBV27 to TRBJ1-5; D gene unclear. From germline, CDR1 is MNHEY and CDR2 SMNVEV (reference sequence). There are 14 residues in the CDR3. Trimming took off 5 bases at V and 1 base at J, with 9 bases between the two ends. The DNA for the CDR3 is TGTGCCAGCAGTCGGACGGGGAGCAATCAGCCCCAGCATTTT. Its translation: CASSRTGSNQPQHF.

The rearrangement uses TRBV28 and TRBJ2-7; 10 bases agree with TRBD2. The CDR3 loop spans 15 amino acids. Trimming removed 3 bases from V and 4 bases from J; junction bases left unmatched: 6. Germline loops: CDR1 MDHEN, CDR2 SYDVKM. The CDR3 loop reads CASSLPLAGVYEQYF. CDR3 sequence (DNA): TGTGCCAGCAGTTTGCCTCTAGCGGGAGTATACGAGCAGTACTTC.

This chain uses TRBV15 with TRBJ1-5; D call uncertain. Trimming cost V 3 bases and J 1 base, with 10 bases left between them. Germline loops: CDR1 LNHNV, CDR2 YYDKDF (reference sequence). The CDR3 is made up of 15 amino acids. The CDR3 protein is CATSSSGLSNQPQHF. CDR3 nucleotide sequence: TGTGCCACCAGCAGCTCTGGACTGAGCAATCAGCCCCAGCATTTT.